This T cell receptor (beta chain) was recovered during a study of blood T cell repertoires in COVID-19. Study summary: There were acute and convalescent COVID-19 samples, and they came from the United States, Italy and Spain.

Germline V gives CDR1 SNHLY, CDR2 FYNNEI. CDR3 length: 14 amino acids. Trimming took 8 bases from V and 6 from J; bases not matched to a gene: 8. Authors' processing steps: Estimated nucleated cell counts came from reference gene primer amplification. This table comes from immunoSEQ multiplex PCR, and its TCRdb copy is limited to in-frame clones, with some not included. V, J and clone size derive from that table, while D and trimming were established from the DNA sequence. The data hold a few hundred thousand clones, with approximately 86% observed a single time. Sequencing was performed on peripheral blood. The sequence derives from a man aged 30 to 39 with active or convalescent COVID-19. The chain links TRBV2 to TRBJ2-1; 9 nucleotides line up with TRBD1. The CDR3: CASGRDRAVNEQFF. The CDR3 DNA is TGTGCCAGCGGCCGGGACAGGGCTGTCAATGAGCAGTTCTTC.